The 31 T cell receptor beta chains below come from one sample, sequenced in a study of cytomegalovirus exposure and HLA in healthy donors (dated by TCRdb to the late 2010s). Library prep was done by the immunoSEQ multiplex PCR assay. The immuneACCESS repertoire file appears here via TCRdb, limited to in-frame rearrangements. These files lack a portion of the clones; in checked studies, under half of the deficit traces to unresolved V genes, and the cause of the others is not known. This sample is represented by over 150,000 clones; around 90% of them were singletons. Of the sample, roughly 3% is held by the ten largest clones. The sample comprised PBMCs. Source of these receptors: a woman under 30 in good health and CMV-seropositive.

This chain connects TRBV18 to TRBJ1-3; D unresolved. The CDR3 has 17 amino acids. Germline-derived CDR1 and CDR2 are KGHSH and LQKENI. V was cut by 6 bases and J by 0 bases, with 18 bases left in between. The CDR3 DNA sequence: TGTGCCAGCTCCGGGATTGACGGTACCTTCTCTGGAAACACCATATATTTT. This gives the protein CASSGIDGTFSGNTIYF.

The chain joins TRBV28 to TRBJ1-5; no definite D call. This CDR3 comprises 15 residues. The germline gives CDR1 MDHEN, CDR2 SYDVKM. With 5 bases removed from V and 1 base from J, the gap between germline ends came to 12 bases. CDR3 nucleotides: TGTGCCAGCAGTGCAGTCGAGGAAAGCAATCAGCCCCAGCATTTT. Residues: CASSAVEESNQPQHF.

V gene TRBV5-1 combines with J gene TRBJ1-5, with a tentative D call TRBD1 (5 bases). CDR1 is SGHRS and CDR2 is YFSETQ in the germline V gene. The CDR3 runs to 13 residues. The germline V and J ends were trimmed by 0 bases and 7 bases, with 8 bases remaining between them. DNA of the CDR3: TGCGCCAGCAGCTTGGGGCAGGGACAGCCCCAGCATTTT. This translates into CASSLGQGQPQHF.

The rearrangement links TRBV6-4 to TRBJ2-3; D is undetermined. The CDR3 is 12 residues long. In germline, CDR1 is MRHNA, CDR2 SNTAGT. Trimming took off 9 bases at V and 5 bases at J, with 12 bases between the two ends. CDR3 DNA: TGTGCCAGGTCCGACACGGAAGATACGCAGTATTTT. Translating gives CARSDTEDTQYF.

The chain carries TRBV2 and TRBJ2-1; D not resolved. Germline lookup yields CDR1 SNHLY and CDR2 FYNNEI. The V gene lost 6 bases and the J gene lost 5 bases, with 8 bases spanning the gap. This CDR3 is 12 amino acids long. CDR3: CASRPVDNEQFF. As DNA, the CDR3 is TGTGCCAGCAGACCGGTAGACAATGAGCAGTTCTTC.

The rearrangement links TRBV7-9 to TRBJ2-7, with 9 bases aligning to TRBD1. The trim removed 5 bases at V and 0 bases at J, leaving 5 bases unmatched. CDR1 SEHNR and CDR2 FQNEAQ come from the germline V gene (reference sequence). The CDR3 runs to 15 residues. In DNA, the CDR3 is TGTGCCAGCAGCCGTGGACAGGGGCACTCCTACGAGCAGTACTTC. Encoded protein: CASSRGQGHSYEQYF.

The chain employs TRBV6-5 and TRBJ1-1; D remains unclear. CDR1 MNHEY and CDR2 SVGAGI come from the germline V gene. The CDR3 extends over 14 amino acids. V was cut by 7 bases and J by 6 bases, with 18 bases left in between. The CDR3 spells CASIVGSGYSEAFF. The CDR3 DNA follows: TGTGCCAGCATTGTCGGATCGGGGTATTCTGAAGCTTTCTTT.

The chain carries TRBV5-1 and TRBJ2-5, with TRBD2 matching 9 bases. CDR1 is SGHRS, CDR2 YFSETQ, per germline. V lost 0 bases to trimming and J lost 4 bases; unmatched junction nucleotides: 7. The CDR3 consists of 16 residues. This CDR3 reads CASSLAGTSTRETQYF. CDR3 nucleotides: TGCGCCAGCAGCTTGGCCGGGACTAGCACTCGAGAGACCCAGTACTTC. Filled out from reference TRBV5-1 and TRBJ2-5, the complete variable domain reads KAGVTQTPRYLIKTRGQQVTLSCSPISGHRSVSWYQQTPGQGLQFLFEYFSETQRNKGNFPGRFSGRQFSNSRSEMNVSTLELGDSALYLCASSLAGTSTRETQYFGPGTRLLVL.

The chain recombines TRBV6-6 with TRBJ1-1; D is unresolved. The germline V gene encodes CDR1 MNHNY and CDR2 SVGAGI (reference sequence). The CDR3 consists of 14 residues. The V end lost 6 bases, the J end lost 8 bases, and 19 bases lay between the germline ends. The CDR3: CASSPGVVRWEAFF. For the CDR3, the DNA is TGTGCCAGCAGCCCGGGAGTGGTACGGTGGGAAGCTTTCTTT.

This chain links TRBV19 with TRBJ1-5; D is possibly TRBD1 (5 bases). CDR1 and CDR2 (germline): LNHDA, SQIVND (reference sequence). V was pared by 5 bases and J by 4 bases, with 12 bases between. This CDR3 spans 14 amino acids. This CDR3 is CASSQGAINQPQHF. In nucleotides, the CDR3 is TGTGCCAGTAGTCAAGGGGCTATTAATCAGCCCCAGCATTTT.

The rearrangement joins TRBV18 to TRBJ2-5; a possible D gene is TRBD2 (5 bases). The CDR3 has 16 residues. V dropped 0 bases and J dropped 1 base, with 12 bases sitting between them. CDR1 is KGHSH and CDR2 is LQKENI in the germline V gene. CDR3 DNA: TGTGCCAGCTCACCACCCGGGGTACCCACCCAAGAGACCCAGTACTTC. It translates to CASSPPGVPTQETQYF. Complete variable domain (other parts from reference TRBV18 and TRBJ2-5): NAGVMQNPRHLVRRRGQEARLRCSPMKGHSHVYWYRQLPEEGLKFMVYLQKENIIDESGMPKERFSAEFPKEGPSILRIQQVVRGDSAAYFCASSPPGVPTQETQYFGPGTRLLVL.

The V gene is TRBV5-6, the J gene TRBJ1-5; D is unclear. CDR1 is SGHDT and CDR2 is YYEEEE in the germline V gene. V was clipped by 1 base and J by 0 bases, with 5 bases between them. The CDR3 consists of 14 residues. CDR3 bases: TGTGCCAGCAGCTTGTCCAGTAGCAATCAGCCCCAGCATTTT. Encoded protein: CASSLSSSNQPQHF.

The genes are TRBV7-6 and TRBJ2-2, with 12 bases that match TRBD2. Germline values: CDR1 SGHVS, CDR2 FNYEAQ. The CDR3 is 17 amino acids. V dropped 5 bases and J dropped 1; count of bases not matched to a gene: 5. CDR3 DNA sequence: TGTGCCAGCAGCAACGCGGGACTAGCGGGGAACACCGGGGAGCTGTTTTTT. Amino acids: CASSNAGLAGNTGELFF.

This chain links TRBV7-8 with TRBJ1-5; no definite D call. The V end lost 4 bases, the J end lost 2 bases, and 12 bases lay between the germline ends. Germline V gene sequence: CDR1 SGHVS, CDR2 FQNEAQ. The CDR3 has 15 amino acids. The CDR3 region is CASSSGELGNQPQHF. In DNA form, the CDR3 reads TGTGCCAGCAGCTCCGGGGAGTTGGGCAATCAGCCCCAGCATTTT.

This chain joins TRBV5-1 and TRBJ2-7, with 7 bases identical to TRBD2. The germline CDR1 and CDR2 sequences are SGHRS and YFSETQ. Losses at the gene ends were 1 base for V and 0 bases for J; bases not matched to a gene: 1. This CDR3 is built from 14 residues. CDR3 nucleotides: TGCGCCAGCAGCTTGAGGACTAGCTCCTACGAGCAGTACTTC. Amino acids: CASSLRTSSYEQYF. The full variable domain, its missing parts supplied by reference TRBV5-1 and TRBJ2-7, is KAGVTQTPRYLIKTRGQQVTLSCSPISGHRSVSWYQQTPGQGLQFLFEYFSETQRNKGNFPGRFSGRQFSNSRSEMNVSTLELGDSALYLCASSLRTSSYEQYFGPGTRLTVT.

This clone was seen just once. This chain links TRBV5-1 with TRBJ1-1, with D possibly matching TRBD1 (5 bases). The CDR3 has 14 residues. The ends were cut back, 3 bases at V and 0 bases at J, with 9 bases in the middle. Germline V CDR1 and CDR2: SGHRS, YFSETQ. Here the CDR3 DNA reads TGCGCCAGCAGCTCGACAGACTTGAACACTGAAGCTTTCTTT. It is translated as CASSSTDLNTEAFF.

This chain connects TRBV5-4 to TRBJ2-7; 12 bases are a match to TRBD2. The ends lost 4 bases at V and 4 bases at J; junction bases unmatched: 12. The CDR3 is 17 residues long. Per germline, CDR1 SGHNT and CDR2 YYREEE (reference sequence). The CDR3 is CASSPGLAGGPKYEQYF. The DNA of the CDR3 is TGTGCCAGCAGCCCTGGGCTAGCGGGAGGGCCTAAGTACGAGCAGTACTTC.

The gene calls are TRBV5-1 and TRBJ2-1; 14 bases are shared with TRBD2. CDR1 is SGHRS and CDR2 is YFSETQ in the germline V gene. CDR3 size: 18 residues. V trimming: 4 bases; J trimming: 0 bases; junction bases outside the gene matches: 6. CDR3 bases: TGCGCCAGCAGCACGGGACTAGCGGGAGTCGACTCCTACAATGAGCAGTTCTTC. Protein product: CASSTGLAGVDSYNEQFF.

The chain couples TRBV5-1 to TRBJ2-3, with 10 bases that match TRBD2. The CDR3 spans 15 residues. With 1 base clipped from V and 4 bases from J, the junction kept 3 bases outside the gene matches. CDR1 is SGHRS, CDR2 YFSETQ, per germline. CDR3: CASSLSGRGADTQYF. CDR3 nucleotide sequence: TGCGCCAGCAGCTTGAGCGGGAGGGGCGCAGATACGCAGTATTTT.

In its sample, this clone was seen a few times. The chain employs TRBV7-9 and TRBJ1-1, with a weak D call TRBD1 (6 bases). Germline V gene lookup returns CDR1 SEHNR and CDR2 FQNEAQ (reference sequence). Trimming shortened V by 5 bases and J by 1 base, and 11 bases separated the two germline ends. The CDR3 has 14 amino acids. CDR3 bases: TGTGCCAGCAGCCCTCCGGGACAGAACACTGAAGCTTTCTTT. Amino acid sequence: CASSPPGQNTEAFF.

V is TRBV5-1 and J is TRBJ2-6; possible D gene TRBD1, 5 bases. Germline V gives CDR1 SGHRS, CDR2 YFSETQ. Trimming pared 5 bases from V and 3 bases from J, leaving 12 bases between. This CDR3 is built from 15 residues. Written as DNA, the CDR3 is TGCGCCAGCAGGCCGTGGGGCTTTGGGGCCAACGTCCTGACTTTC. As protein: CASRPWGFGANVLTF.

The chain links TRBV30 to TRBJ2-5; 7 bases line up with TRBD2. The length of the CDR3 is 13 residues. V lost 1 base to trimming and J lost 6 bases; unmatched junction nucleotides: 5. The germline V gene encodes CDR1 GTSNPN and CDR2 SVGIG (reference sequence). The CDR3 DNA reads as TGTGCCTGGAGTGGGGGAGGGTTGAAGACCCAGTACTTC. Translation gives CAWSGGGLKTQYF.

The rearrangement links TRBV25-1 to TRBJ1-5; 8 nucleotides line up with TRBD1. The trim removed 6 bases at V and 1 base at J, leaving 8 bases unmatched. This CDR3 contains 16 residues. The germline V gene encodes CDR1 MGHDK and CDR2 SYGVNS. In nucleotides, the CDR3 is TGTGCCAGCAGAAAGACAGGGGCCTCGAGCAATCAGCCCCAGCATTTT. Protein: CASRKTGASSNQPQHF.

The genes are TRBV14 and TRBJ1-4; D is unresolved. Looked up from germline, CDR1 is SGHDN and CDR2 is FVKESK. V was pared by 0 bases and J by 8 bases, with 16 bases between. The CDR3 loop spans 16 amino acids. Written as DNA, the CDR3 is TGTGCCAGCAGCCAAGATTACGGGAACCCCGGCGAAAAACTGTTTTTT. The encoded protein is CASSQDYGNPGEKLFF. The variable domain in full, with the rest retrieved from reference TRBV14 and TRBJ1-4, is EAGVTQFPSHSVIEKGQTVTLRCDPISGHDNLYWYRRVMGKEIKFLLHFVKESKQDESGMPNNRFLAERTGGTYSTLKVQPAELEDSGVYFCASSQDYGNPGEKLFFGSGTQLSVL.

The J gene is TRBJ2-2, the V gene TRBV5-8; D possibly corresponds to TRBD2 (6 bases). This CDR3 has 15 amino acids. CDR1 and CDR2 from the germline V gene are SGHTS and YDEGEE. V shed 1 base and J shed 5 bases, with 12 bases lying between them. The CDR3 bases are TGTGCCAGCAGCTTGAGGGGAGGTCTGACCGGGGAGCTGTTTTTT. Amino acid sequence: CASSLRGGLTGELFF.

The CDR3 region is CASSYDRVRFNEQFF. CDR3 nucleotide sequence: TGTGCCAGCAGTTACGACAGGGTTAGGTTCAATGAGCAGTTCTTC. This chain uses TRBV6-5 with TRBJ2-1; 7 nucleotides match TRBD1. V shed 2 bases and J 6 bases; nucleotides not matched to a gene: 7. The germline V gene has CDR1 MNHEY and CDR2 SVGAGI. This CDR3 region has 15 residues.

The chain combines TRBV7-3 with TRBJ2-3, with 7 bases matching TRBD2. V lost 4 bases to trimming and J lost 5 bases; unmatched junction nucleotides: 3. The germline gives CDR1 SGHTA, CDR2 FQGTGA. This CDR3 has 13 residues. The CDR3 coding sequence is TGTGCCAGCAGCTCCCCGGGGGGAGATACGCAGTATTTT. Protein product: CASSSPGGDTQYF.

The V call is TRBV9, the J call TRBJ1-2; possibly TRBD1 for D (5 bases). Germline CDR1 reads SGDLS; CDR2 reads YYNGEE. The CDR3 spans 14 residues. V shed 0 bases and J shed 4 bases, with 10 bases lying between them. The CDR3 here is CASSVEGNTYGYTF. The CDR3, as DNA: TGTGCCAGCAGCGTAGAGGGGAACACCTATGGCTACACCTTC.

The rearrangement joins TRBV27 to TRBJ2-3, with unresolved D. The length of the CDR3 is 14 residues. From germline, CDR1 is MNHEY and CDR2 SMNVEV (reference sequence). With 5 bases removed from V and 1 base from J, the gap between germline ends came to 10 bases. The CDR3, as DNA: TGTGCCAGCAGTGCTAGAGGCGGCACAGATACGCAGTATTTT. This translates into CASSARGGTDTQYF.

The chain joins TRBV27 to TRBJ2-1; 7 nucleotides match TRBD2. After removal of 4 bases from V and 7 bases from J, the junction contained 10 bases not matched to a gene. Germline assignment: CDR1 MNHEY and CDR2 SMNVEV (reference sequence). The CDR3 covers 15 residues. The CDR3 here is CASSSLAPLENEQFF. CDR3 DNA: TGTGCCAGCAGTTCACTAGCGCCCCTAGAGAATGAGCAGTTCTTC.

The V call is TRBV4-3, the J call TRBJ2-2, with no clear D. CDR1 and CDR2 (germline): LGHNA, YSLEER. The CDR3 has 17 amino acids. With 0 bases removed from V and 2 bases from J, the gap between germline ends came to 13 bases. The CDR3 is CASSQDRWQLNTGELFF. The CDR3 coding sequence is TGCGCCAGCAGCCAAGATCGTTGGCAGTTAAACACCGGGGAGCTGTTTTTT.